This T cell receptor (beta chain) was found in a study of cytomegalovirus exposure and HLA in healthy donors. About the research overall: The study's early data release held roughly 91 million unique TCRs from HLA-typed donors.

Vbeta (60) and Jbeta (13) primers were used in the PCR. Per the original methods: There were around 78 million unique TCR beta chains by a later count, and 10 million to 12 million of them were shared. Measured with immunoSEQ multiplex PCR; TCRdb has only the in-frame clones, and not every one. That table gives V, J and clone size, and the DNA gave D and trimming. The table shows approximately 150,000 clones, with just under 80% occurring only once. Trimming took 4 bases from V and 1 from J; bases not matched to a gene: 6. This CDR3 comprises 17 residues. Germline V gene data show CDR1 as SGHRS and CDR2 as YFSETQ.

V and J are TRBV5-1 and TRBJ2-5; 14 nucleotides align to TRBD2. The source of this sequence is a woman between 45 and 60 years old in good health and CMV-seropositive. The sample was PBMCs. Here the CDR3 DNA reads TGCGCCAGCAGCACAGGGGGACTAGCGGGGGCCCAAGAGACCCAGTACTTC. This sequence encodes CASSTGGLAGAQETQYF.